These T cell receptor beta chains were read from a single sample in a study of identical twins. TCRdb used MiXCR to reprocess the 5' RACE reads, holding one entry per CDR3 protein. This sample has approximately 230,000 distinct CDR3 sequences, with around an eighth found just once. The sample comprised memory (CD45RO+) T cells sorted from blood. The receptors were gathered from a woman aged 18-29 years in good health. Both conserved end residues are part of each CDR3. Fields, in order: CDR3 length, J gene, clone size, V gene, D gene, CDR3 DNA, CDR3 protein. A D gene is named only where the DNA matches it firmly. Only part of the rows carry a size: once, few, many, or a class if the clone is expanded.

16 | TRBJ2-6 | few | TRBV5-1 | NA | TGCGCCAGCAGCTTAGGACCACTCTCTGGGGCCAACGTCCTGACTTTC | CASSLGPLSGANVLTF
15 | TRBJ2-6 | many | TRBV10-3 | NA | TGTGCCATTGACTCCCGAAGGTCTGGGGCCAACGTCCTGACTTTC | CAIDSRRSGANVLTF
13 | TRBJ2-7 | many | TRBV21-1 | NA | TGTGCCAGCAGGGACGGGAGCTCCTACGAGCAGTACTTC | CASRDGSSYEQYF
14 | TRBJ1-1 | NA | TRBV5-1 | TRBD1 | TGCGCCAGCAGCTCGGATGTAGGGGGCGGTGAAGCTTTCTTT | CASSSDVGGGEAFF
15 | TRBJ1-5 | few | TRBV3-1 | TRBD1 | TGTGCCAGCAGTTCTGACAGGGGAAGCAATCAGCCCCAGCATTTT | CASSSDRGSNQPQHF
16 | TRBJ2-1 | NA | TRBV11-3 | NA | TGTGCCAGCAGCTTAGGTGATAACCCGACCTACAATGAGCAGTTCTTC | CASSLGDNPTYNEQFF
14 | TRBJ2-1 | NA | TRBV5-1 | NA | TGCGCCAGCAGCCCGGGGACAAATTTCCATGAGCAGTTCTTC | CASSPGTNFHEQFF
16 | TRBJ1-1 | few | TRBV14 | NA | TGTGCCAGCAGCCAATCACCGGGACACGCGAACACTGAAGCTTTCTTT | CASSQSPGHANTEAFF
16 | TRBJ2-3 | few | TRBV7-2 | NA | TGTGCCAGCAGCTTATCGGAGGGCCGGGGCACAGATACGCAGTATTTT | CASSLSEGRGTDTQYF
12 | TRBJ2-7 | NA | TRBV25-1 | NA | TGTGCCAGCGGGGCCTACTCCTACGAGCAGTACTTC | CASGAYSYEQYF
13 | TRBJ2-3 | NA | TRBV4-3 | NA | TGCGCCAGCAGCCCTCGGACTACAGATACGCAGTATTTT | CASSPRTTDTQYF
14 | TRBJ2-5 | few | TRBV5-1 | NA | TGCGCCAGCAGCTTGGGACAGCCACAAGAGACCCAGTACTTC | CASSLGQPQETQYF
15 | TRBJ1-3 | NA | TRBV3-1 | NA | TGTGCCAGCAGCCAAGTCTGGGGATCTGGAAACACCATATATTTT | CASSQVWGSGNTIYF
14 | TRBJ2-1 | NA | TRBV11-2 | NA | TGTGCCAGCAGCACGGGAAGCTCCTACAATGAGCAGTTCTTC | CASSTGSSYNEQFF
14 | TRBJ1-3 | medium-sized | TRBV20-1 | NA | TGCAGTGCTACCAGGGGAAGGTCTGGAAACACCATATATTTT | CSATRGRSGNTIYF
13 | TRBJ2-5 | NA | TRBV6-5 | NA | TGTGCCAGCATTAGAACAGGGTATGAGACCCAGTACTTC | CASIRTGYETQYF
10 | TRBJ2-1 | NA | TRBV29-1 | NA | TGCAGCGTCGGTTCGAATGAGCAGTTCTTC | CSVGSNEQFF
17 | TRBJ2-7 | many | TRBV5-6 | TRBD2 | TGTGCCAGCAGCTTCACCGCCGGGACTAGCGGACCCTACGAGCAGTACTTC | CASSFTAGTSGPYEQYF
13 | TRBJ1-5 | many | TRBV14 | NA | TGTGCCAGCAGCCAGAACGGGAATCAGCCCCAGCATTTT | CASSQNGNQPQHF
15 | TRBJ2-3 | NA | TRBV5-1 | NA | TGCGCCAGCAGCTTTAGCACTTCTAGCACAGATACGCAGTATTTT | CASSFSTSSTDTQYF
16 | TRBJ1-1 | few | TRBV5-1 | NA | TGCGCCAGCAGCTTCACAGGTGTTGGGCAGAACACTGAAGCTTTCTTT | CASSFTGVGQNTEAFF
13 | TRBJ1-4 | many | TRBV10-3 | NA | TGTGCCACCTTACCCGGGCCGCAAGAAAAACTGTTTTTT | CATLPGPQEKLFF
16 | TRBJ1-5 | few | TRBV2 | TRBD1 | TGTGCCAGCAGTGATATGGGGACAGTTGTAATTCAGCCCCAGCATTTT | CASSDMGTVVIQPQHF
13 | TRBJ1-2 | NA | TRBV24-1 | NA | TGTGCCACCAGTGATGATGACGCCTATGGCTACACCTTC | CATSDDDAYGYTF
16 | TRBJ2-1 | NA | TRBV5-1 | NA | TGCGCCAGCAGCTTGGTAGTCGGGGCCTCCTACAATGAGCAGTTCTTC | CASSLVVGASYNEQFF
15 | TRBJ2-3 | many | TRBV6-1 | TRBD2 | TGTGCCAGCAGTCGACTAGCGGGAGGGTCAGATACGCAGTATTTT | CASSRLAGGSDTQYF
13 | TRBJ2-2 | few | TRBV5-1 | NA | TGCGCCAGCAATTTGGCCGCTCCCGGGGAGCTGTTTTTT | CASNLAAPGELFF
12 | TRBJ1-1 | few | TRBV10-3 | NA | TGTGCCATCAGTGTGGCAGGCACTGAAGCTTTCTTT | CAISVAGTEAFF
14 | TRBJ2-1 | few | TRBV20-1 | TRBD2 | TGCAGTGCTAGGGGGCTAGCGGGAGCCAATGAGCAGTTCTTC | CSARGLAGANEQFF
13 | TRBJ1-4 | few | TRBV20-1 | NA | TGCAGTGCTAGACAGCCAACTAATGAAAAACTGTTTTTT | CSARQPTNEKLFF
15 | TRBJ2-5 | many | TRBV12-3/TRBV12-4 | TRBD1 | TGTGCCAGCAGCTATGGGACAGGGGGCGCGGAGACCCAGTACTTC | CASSYGTGGAETQYF
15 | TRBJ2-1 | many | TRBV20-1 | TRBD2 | TGCAGTGCCCTAAAATCGGGGGGGGTGTCCAATGAGCAGTTCTTC | CSALKSGGVSNEQFF
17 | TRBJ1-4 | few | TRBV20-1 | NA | TGCAGTGCCCAACCGTCCCGAATAATGAATAGTGGGGAAAAACTGTTTTTT | CSAQPSRIMNSGEKLFF
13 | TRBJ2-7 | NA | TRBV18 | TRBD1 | TGTGCCAGCTCTACAGGGGGCAAGTACGAGCAGTACTTC | CASSTGGKYEQYF
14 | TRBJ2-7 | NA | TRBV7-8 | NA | TGTGCCAGCAGCTTAGATAACGGATACTACGAGCAGTACTTC | CASSLDNGYYEQYF
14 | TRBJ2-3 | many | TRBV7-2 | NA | TGTGCCAGCAGCCAGGGAGTTGTCTCAGATACGCAGTATTTT | CASSQGVVSDTQYF
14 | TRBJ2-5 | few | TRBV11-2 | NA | TGTGCCAGCAGCTTTTACTCCCCGGTAGAGACCCAGTACTTC | CASSFYSPVETQYF
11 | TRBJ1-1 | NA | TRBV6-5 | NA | TGTGCCACCGCTTGGGGGACTGAAGCTTTCTTT | CATAWGTEAFF
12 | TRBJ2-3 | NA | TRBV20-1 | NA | TGCAGTGCTCCCTCTAGCACAGATACGCAGTATTTT | CSAPSSTDTQYF
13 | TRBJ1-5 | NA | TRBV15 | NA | TGTGCCACCAGCAGACAGGGACGTCAGCCCCAGCATTTT | CATSRQGRQPQHF
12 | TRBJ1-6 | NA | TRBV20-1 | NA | TGCAGTGCCACCATCGGGGGGTCACCCCTCCACTTT | CSATIGGSPLHF